The 9 T cell receptor beta chains below were found in one sample sequenced in a study of T cells in women clearing cervical HPV infection. Some clones are missing from TCRdb's copy, which holds only in-frame ones; the method was immunoSEQ multiplex PCR. In all, the sample yields more than 15,000 clones. Sequencing was carried out using blood buffy coat. These receptor sequences come from a woman aged 18 to 75 with a cervical HPV16 infection that either progressed to CIN3+ or cleared (not recorded which).

A remark on this clone: Read sequence stops 3 residues before the CDR3 end, and the germline J gene provides the missing end. V gene TRBV7-6 combines with J gene TRBJ2-7, with 8 bases that match TRBD1. CDR3 length: 14 amino acids. The junction had 5 bases not matched to a gene; V was cut back by 2 bases and J by 5 bases. Looked up from germline, CDR1 is SGHVS and CDR2 is FNYEAQ. The CDR3 spells CASSLTTGEDEQYF. Incomplete CDR3 DNA: TGTGCCAGCAGCTTAACGACAGGGGAGGACGAG.

Points on this clone: The read finishes 3 residues shy of the CDR3 end, and the germline J gene is used to complete it. The J gene is TRBJ1-2, the V gene TRBV10-3, with D tentatively TRBD1 (6 bases). This CDR3 is built from 15 residues. V was trimmed by 4 bases and J by 0 bases, leaving 12 bases between them. In germline, CDR1 is ENHRY, CDR2 SYGVKD. The part of the CDR3 DNA that was read is TGTGCCATCAGTGGATACAGGGACACTAACTATGGC. As protein: CAISGYRDTNYG. The full CDR3 sequence reads CAISGYRDTNYGYTF.

Turning to this clone: The CDR3 extends 3 residues past the end of the read, so its final part is completed from the germline J gene. This chain connects TRBV2 to TRBJ1-2; perhaps TRBD1 as D (5 bases). CDR1 is SNHLY and CDR2 is FYNNEI in the germline V gene. This CDR3 is built from 14 residues. CDR3 DNA (partial): TGTGCCAGCACTAGGGACTGGGGGGTAAATGAC. It is translated as CASTRDWGVND. Given in full, the CDR3 is CASTRDWGVNDYTF.

Comments on this clone: The read comes to an end 3 residues before the CDR3 does, leaving the germline J gene to fill in the end. The chain joins TRBV12-3 or TRBV12-4 to TRBJ2-1, with 7 bases matching TRBD1. With 8 bases clipped from V and 6 bases from J, the junction kept 7 bases outside the gene matches. The CDR3 has 13 residues. CDR3 bases read: TGTGCCAGCTCACAGGGGTGGGGCAATGAG. It encodes CASSQGWGNE. The whole CDR3 region reads CASSQGWGNEQFF.

On this clone itself: With the read ending 3 residues before the CDR3 end, the germline J gene is used to fill in that end. J is TRBJ1-1 and V is TRBV7-9; D might be TRBD1 (5 bases). The CDR3 has 14 amino acids. V was shortened by 3 bases and J by 4 bases, with 12 bases between the two germline ends. Germline V CDR1 and CDR2: SEHNR, FQNEAQ (reference sequence). CDR3 region: CASSFIEQGTEAFF. CDR3 DNA, as far as it was read: TGTGCCAGCAGCTTCATAGAGCAGGGCACTGAA.

Worth noting for this clone: Sequencing ends 3 residues short of the CDR3 end; the germline J gene provides the rest. This rearrangement joins TRBV7-9 to TRBJ2-1; 7 bases line up with TRBD1. The germline V gene encodes CDR1 SEHNR and CDR2 FQNEAQ (reference sequence). After removal of 3 bases from V and 4 bases from J, the junction contained 0 bases not matched to a gene. The CDR3 spans 13 residues. The CDR3 sequence is CASSLTGYNEQFF. The sequenced CDR3 bases are TGTGCCAGCAGCTTGACAGGGTACAATGAG. The full variable domain, its missing parts supplied by reference TRBV7-9 and TRBJ2-1, is DTGVSQNPRHKITKRGQNVTFRCDPISEHNRLYWYRQTLGQGPEFLTYFQNEAQLEKSRLLSDRFSAERPKGSFSTLEIQRTEQGDSAMYLCASSLTGYNEQFFGPGTRLTVL.

With respect to this clone: The DNA ends 3 residues before the CDR3 does, and the rest of the CDR3 is filled in from the germline J gene. The chain carries TRBV5-8 and TRBJ1-1; 9 bases agree with TRBD1. The CDR3 is 15 amino acids. The germline gives CDR1 SGHTS, CDR2 YDEGEE. V was pared by 0 bases and J by 7 bases, with 7 bases of the junction left unmatched. The sequenced part of the CDR3 DNA is TGTGCCAGCAGCTTGGGACAGGGGGTTACCTTTGAA. Protein: CASSLGQGVTFE. The whole CDR3 reads CASSLGQGVTFEAFF.

About this clone itself: The sequence runs out 3 residues before the end of the CDR3; the remainder is reconstructed from the germline J gene. This chain links TRBV7-9 with TRBJ1-2; 7 bases map to TRBD1. This CDR3 comprises 15 residues. Per the germline V gene, CDR1 is SEHNR and CDR2 is FQNEAQ (reference sequence). CDR3 protein: CASSREGAITYDYTF. The CDR3 DNA, read in part, is TGTGCCAGCAGCCGCGAGGGGGCTATTACCTACGAC.

This clone shows up as medium-sized by frequency. The sequenced fragment ends 3 residues before the CDR3 boundary, so the rest is inferred from the germline J gene. The chain recombines TRBV6-1 with TRBJ1-2, with 7 bases matching TRBD1. CDR3 length equals 14 residues. Germline V gene lookup returns CDR1 MNHNS and CDR2 SASEGT. After removal of 0 bases from V and 3 bases from J, the junction contained 1 base not matched to a gene. This CDR3 reads CASSEAGGYYGYTF. CDR3 DNA, as far as it was read: TGTGCCAGCAGTGAAGCAGGGGGCTACTATGGC.